Given below is one T cell receptor (beta chain) in context. Other DNA sequences in this sample translate to the same CDR3. The CDR3 length is 11 residues. Deletions cut 2 bases from V and 8 bases from J, with 9 bases between. Germline loops: CDR1 DFQATT, CDR2 SNEGSKA (reference sequence). These data are taken from a study of blood T cell repertoires in COVID-19. Turning to the study itself: Italy, Spain and the United States were the sources of the convalescent and acute COVID-19 samples. PBMCs, B-cell-depleted T cells, or T cells provided the cDNA or gDNA that made up the material.

In the authors' methods: Reference gene primer amplification gave nucleated cell count estimates. Profiling relied on immunoSEQ multiplex PCR, and the TCRdb table lists in-frame clones only, not all of them. The V and J calls and clone size are taken from that table; D and trimming were inferred from the DNA. The data contain 220,000 or so clones, 89% of them seen just once; the ten biggest clones take up less than 7.5%. The clonotype comes from a man aged 55 to 70 who had recovered from COVID-19. The rearrangement uses TRBV20-1 and TRBJ1-2; D may be TRBD1 (5 bases). The sequenced sample was peripheral blood. CDR3 DNA: TGCAGTGCTAGACAGGGTTACGGCTACACCTTC. Protein sequence: CSARQGYGYTF.